This is a list of T cell receptor beta chains from one sample in a study of blood T cells in healthy people across ages. TCRdb recomputed calls from the 5' RACE reads with MiXCR, one row per CDR3 protein. Of about 1.6 million distinct CDR3 sequences in the sample, 30% to 40% were seen once. Sequencing was carried out using blood. The receptor set was obtained from a woman under 40 in good health. Both conserved end residues are part of each CDR3.

J	V	length	CDR3
TRBJ2-3	TRBV11-2	16	CASSSFEGTGTDTQYF
TRBJ2-2	TRBV5-1	15	CASSLEPGLTGELFF
TRBJ2-7	TRBV7-9	11	CASSPSEWQYF
TRBJ2-2	TRBV7-6	15	CASSLTGENTGELFF
TRBJ1-5	TRBV9	14	CASSPYGGWQPQHF
TRBJ1-2	TRBV4-1	14	CAGSPPGQVWGYTF
TRBJ2-1	TRBV20-1	13	CSARGAGWSEQFF
TRBJ2-3	TRBV6-1	15	CASSGSDPLTDTQYF
TRBJ2-1	TRBV29-1	14	CGVAGLWRGNEQFF
.	TRBV11-2	15	CASRTSGQGDYEQYF
TRBJ2-3	TRBV5-4	17	CASSLDLAGFLTDTQYF
TRBJ1-1	TRBV4-2	14	CASSAPQGGTEAFF
TRBJ1-2	TRBV7-9	15	CASSLTTTASYGYTF
TRBJ2-3	TRBV12-3/TRBV12-4	15	CASNPGGKGTDAQYF
TRBJ2-7	TRBV10-3	14	CAISETGGSYEQYF
TRBJ1-4	TRBV20-1	13	CSAWDTTNEKLFF
TRBJ1-1	TRBV7-9	12	CASSRSGGGAFF
TRBJ2-3	TRBV20-1	15	CSARDGASEMDTQYF
TRBJ2-1	TRBV10-2	16	CASSESLSGGAREQFF
TRBJ2-7	TRBV7-9	13	CASSLDSSYEHYF
TRBJ2-1	TRBV7-2	15	CASSLMANSYNEQFF
.	TRBV2	14	CASSRTGSNYEQYF
TRBJ1-2	TRBV20-1	13	CSARDPDRGGYTF
TRBJ2-7	TRBV27	14	CASSLLDSSYEQYF
TRBJ1-5	TRBV4-1	14	CASSQEGPYQPQHF
TRBJ1-5	TRBV10-2	12	CASSEGWQPQHF
TRBJ1-2	TRBV6-2/TRBV6-3	14	CASSRYREGNGYTF
TRBJ1-5	TRBV30	16	CAWSKTGGWGNQPQHF
TRBJ2-1	TRBV7-3	15	CASSYSGGATGEQFF
TRBJ2-1	TRBV27	15	CASARTSVPYNEQFF
TRBJ2-5	TRBV27	19	CASRLPIGLAPRSEETQYF
TRBJ2-1	TRBV29-1	14	CSALRSLSYNEQFF
TRBJ2-4	TRBV6-1	16	CASSEVLVGVENIQYF
TRBJ1-2	TRBV5-5	14	CASSLEGADYGYTF
TRBJ2-1	TRBV11-2	17	CASSSPAGTGIDNEQFF
TRBJ2-7	TRBV2	17	CASSGWEAGGQSYEQYF
TRBJ2-1	TRBV29-1	13	CSPVRGSYNEQFF
.	TRBV2	14	CASSATGENYEQYF
TRBJ1-2	TRBV12-3/TRBV12-4	15	CASSLGGGTDYGYTF
TRBJ2-3	TRBV30	15	CAWGEGNGGADTQYF
TRBJ1-4	TRBV6-5	18	CASSFRGFESTTNEKLFF
TRBJ2-3	TRBV4-1	16	CASSQESGGGTDTQYF
TRBJ2-6	TRBV20-1	12	CSAMEGANVLTF
TRBJ1-2	TRBV7-2	17	CASSSTWAGQGVYGYTF
TRBJ2-4	TRBV7-9	17	CASAGTEGSLAKNIQYF
TRBJ1-2	TRBV12-3/TRBV12-4	17	CASSGTGGAWYNYGYTF
TRBJ2-3	TRBV7-3	14	CASSLQDRGDTQYF
TRBJ1-2	TRBV7-9	18	CASSFTAAGGAFNYGYTF
TRBJ1-2	TRBV6-5	15	CASSYHRHANYGYTF
TRBJ2-1	TRBV20-1	17	CSARVLAGERGSMGRFF
TRBJ1-5	TRBV11-3	13	CASSEERNQPQHF
TRBJ1-1	TRBV20-1	13	CSARPPKGAEAFF
TRBJ2-1	TRBV9	15	CASTPRGGGYNEQFF